This is a list of T cell receptor beta chains from one sample in a study of cytomegalovirus exposure and HLA in healthy donors. Repertoires were generated with immunoSEQ multiplex PCR, while TCRdb's copy carries only in-frame clones and drops some. Among 180,000 or so clones listed, about nine tenths were seen once. Sequencing was done on a sample of PBMCs. These receptors all come from a man aged 25-45 years in good health and CMV-seropositive. CDR3s include the opening cysteine and the closing phenylalanine or tryptophan. The D gene is left open where the match is weak. Some rows have no size entry. The others give once, few or many, or a class for an expanded clone.

.,.,TRBV2,TRBJ2-6,CASRGASRRNVLTF,TGTGCCAGCAGGGGGGCTTCCAGAAGGAACGTCCTGACTTTC
TRBD2,few,TRBV19,TRBJ2-5,CASRTSGQETQYF,TGTGCCAGTAGAACTAGCGGGCAAGAGACCCAGTACTTC
.,.,TRBV7-3,TRBJ2-2,CASSTTGLDGELFF,TGTGCCAGCAGCACAACAGGGTTGGACGGGGAGCTGTTTTTT
.,.,TRBV5-1,TRBJ2-5,CASSLVAGLETQYF,TGCGCCAGCAGCTTGGTGGCAGGGCTAGAGACCCAGTACTTC
.,once,TRBV11-2,TRBJ2-7,CASSLVSRAEEQYF,TGTGCCAGCAGCTTAGTAAGCAGGGCGGAAGAGCAGTACTTC
TRBD1,.,TRBV27,TRBJ1-2,CASSLNNRGTGGYTF,TGTGCCAGCAGTTTAAACAACAGGGGGACTGGTGGCTACACCTTC
TRBD1,once,TRBV20-1,TRBJ2-7,CRGDSGYEQYF,TGCAGGGGGGACAGCGGATACGAGCAGTACTTC
.,.,TRBV19,TRBJ2-5,CASSKAVIQETQYF,TGTGCCAGTAGTAAAGCGGTGATTCAAGAGACCCAGTACTTC
TRBD2,.,TRBV19,TRBJ2-5,CASSIFGRGVETQYF,TGTGCCAGTAGTATCTTCGGCCGGGGGGTAGAGACCCAGTACTTC
.,.,TRBV11-2,TRBJ1-2,CASSQKVGYTF,TGTGCCAGCAGCCAAAAAGTTGGCTACACCTTC
.,.,TRBV4-1,TRBJ1-1,CASSQEGGPNTEAFF,TGCGCCAGCAGCCAAGAGGGGGGGCCGAACACTGAAGCTTTCTTT
.,.,TRBV5-1,TRBJ2-7,CASSPGSLSSTEQYF,TGCGCCAGCAGCCCAGGATCTTTGTCTAGCACAGAGCAGTACTTC
.,.,TRBV7-6,TRBJ2-3,CASSPLGADTDTQYF,TGTGCCAGCAGCCCCCTTGGGGCGGACACAGATACGCAGTATTTT
.,.,TRBV30,TRBJ2-7,CAWSVRIRRAAYEQYF,TGTGCCTGGAGTGTCCGTATTCGTAGGGCGGCCTACGAGCAGTACTTC
TRBD1,.,TRBV5-4,TRBJ2-3,CASSRTGNTDTQYF,TGTGCCAGCAGCCGGACAGGGAACACAGATACGCAGTATTTT
.,.,TRBV7-2,TRBJ2-3,CASSTRGALDTQYF,TGTGCCAGCAGCACTAGGGGGGCCTTAGATACGCAGTATTTT
.,.,TRBV25-1,TRBJ2-1,CASIGGGFSYNEQFF,TGTGCCAGCATCGGCGGGGGCTTTTCCTACAATGAGCAGTTCTTC
.,.,TRBV29-1,TRBJ2-5,CSVEGNQETQYF,TGCAGCGTTGAAGGGAACCAAGAGACCCAGTACTTC
.,.,TRBV7-3,TRBJ2-7,CASSLNGGSMYEQYF,TGTGCCAGCAGCTTAAATGGGGGATCCATGTACGAGCAGTACTTC
TRBD1,.,TRBV5-6,TRBJ1-2,CASSLIPGQGSYGYTF,TGTGCCAGCAGCCTAATCCCTGGACAGGGGAGTTATGGCTACACCTTC
.,.,TRBV6-6,TRBJ2-7,CASGNVILEQYF,TGTGCCAGCGGCAACGTCATCCTTGAGCAGTACTTC
.,.,TRBV2,TRBJ1-2,CASTSRRYDGYTF,TGTGCCAGCACTTCCAGGAGGTATGATGGCTACACCTTC
TRBD1,.,TRBV5-1,TRBJ2-1,CASSLGGQGYNEQFF,TGCGCCAGCAGCTTGGGGGGACAGGGGTACAATGAGCAGTTCTTC
.,.,TRBV6-6,TRBJ2-5,CASSPTGREETQYF,TGTGCCAGCAGTCCTACCGGAAGAGAAGAGACCCAGTACTTC
.,.,TRBV6-5,TRBJ2-2,CASSILEGTGELFF,TGTGCCAGCAGTATCTTGGAGGGGACCGGGGAGCTGTTTTTT
TRBD1,.,TRBV4-2,TRBJ1-1,CASSQDGTGNTEAFF,TGTGCCAGCAGCCAAGACGGGACAGGGAACACTGAAGCTTTCTTT
.,.,TRBV6-1,TRBJ1-4,CASSAGLQEKLFF,TGTGCCAGCAGTGCGGGACTGCAGGAAAAACTGTTTTTT
.,.,TRBV4-1,TRBJ1-3,CASSQEAGGIFSGNTIYF,TGCGCCAGCAGCCAAGAGGCAGGCGGGATATTCTCTGGAAACACCATATATTTT
TRBD1,.,TRBV6-1,TRBJ2-7,CASRPNRQGAREQYF,TGTGCCAGCAGACCGAATAGACAGGGGGCGCGGGAGCAGTACTTC
TRBD1,few,TRBV6-1,TRBJ1-5,CASSAGGGTGGKISNQPQHF,TGTGCCAGCAGTGCCGGGGGTGGGACAGGGGGCAAGATTAGCAATCAGCCCCAGCATTTT
.,.,TRBV18,TRBJ2-7,CASSPPLYF,TGTGCCAGCTCACCACCCCTCTACTTC
.,.,TRBV9,TRBJ2-3,CASSVAGTGESQYF,TGTGCCAGCAGCGTAGCGGGGACGGGAGAGTCGCAGTATTTT
TRBD1,once,TRBV28,TRBJ1-1,CASSTPGGAAFF,TGTGCCAGCAGTACCCCAGGGGGCGCAGCTTTCTTT
.,few,TRBV15,TRBJ1-5,CATSRDSHTTNHF,TGTGCCACCAGCAGAGATTCCCACACAACGAACCATTTT
TRBD1,.,TRBV6-6,TRBJ1-2,CASSSGTGTFNYGYTF,TGTGCCAGCAGTTCCGGGACAGGGACTTTCAACTATGGCTACACCTTC
.,.,TRBV2,TRBJ2-6,CASGPTGFSGANVLTF,TGTGCCAGCGGCCCAACAGGGTTCTCTGGGGCCAACGTCCTGACTTTC
TRBD1,.,TRBV28,TRBJ2-7,CASSPGDRSYEQYF,TGTGCCAGCAGTCCGGGGGACAGGTCCTACGAGCAGTACTTC
.,.,TRBV5-4,TRBJ1-2,CASSTGTTRGYTF,TGTGCCAGCAGCACCGGAACCACACGGGGCTACACCTTC
TRBD1,.,TRBV7-2,TRBJ1-6,CASSLGYRGRAHNSPLHF,TGTGCCAGCAGCTTAGGCTATAGGGGGCGCGCCCATAATTCACCCCTCCACTTT
TRBD1,.,TRBV2,TRBJ1-4,CAIDRGTGEKLFF,TGTGCCATTGACAGGGGCACGGGTGAAAAACTGTTTTTT
.,.,TRBV4-1,TRBJ1-1,CASSQDMAATEAFF,TGCGCCAGCAGCCAAGATATGGCAGCCACTGAAGCTTTCTTT
.,.,TRBV7-6,TRBJ2-7,CASSPPPGGLVYEQYF,TGTGCCAGCAGCCCCCCCCCGGGGGGCCTCGTATACGAGCAGTACTTC
.,.,TRBV7-9,TRBJ2-3,CASSGPTGRTADTQYF,TGTGCCAGCAGCGGTCCGACAGGGAGGACGGCAGATACGCAGTATTTT
TRBD1,.,TRBV5-1,TRBJ2-5,CASSQTGDLGETQYF,TGCGCCAGCAGCCAGACAGGGGACCTGGGAGAGACCCAGTACTTC
.,.,TRBV7-8,TRBJ1-5,CASSPRVGGQPQHF,TGTGCCAGCAGCCCCCGTGTGGGGGGTCAGCCCCAGCATTTT
TRBD1,.,TRBV5-5,TRBJ2-5,CASSNGQGDQETQYF,TGTGCCAGCAGCAACGGACAGGGGGATCAAGAGACCCAGTACTTC
TRBD1,.,TRBV19,TRBJ2-7,CASSIEDRAYEQYF,TGTGCCAGTAGTATCGAGGACAGGGCCTACGAGCAGTACTTC
.,.,TRBV7-2,TRBJ2-7,CASSSFAGAVTEQYF,TGTGCCAGCAGCTCCTTTGCGGGGGCCGTTACGGAGCAGTACTTC
.,.,TRBV9,TRBJ1-1,CASSVRALVSEAFF,TGTGCCAGCAGCGTGCGGGCCCTGGTATCTGAAGCTTTCTTT
.,.,TRBV9,TRBJ1-1,CASSVAPQDSGTEAFF,TGTGCCAGCAGCGTAGCTCCTCAGGACAGCGGAACTGAAGCTTTCTTT
TRBD2,.,TRBV18,TRBJ2-1,CASSTGGPNEQFF,TGTGCCAGCTCGACGGGGGGGCCCAATGAGCAGTTCTTC
.,.,TRBV20-1,TRBJ2-7,CSALISYEQYF,TGCAGTGCTCTCATCAGCTACGAGCAGTACTTC
TRBD1,.,TRBV29-1,TRBJ2-7,CSVGEDRVNLSYEQYF,TGCAGCGTTGGGGAGGACAGGGTAAATTTATCCTACGAGCAGTACTTC